These T cell receptor beta chains were read from a single sample in a study of tumor and adjacent non-tumor tissue in lung cancer. Using its own MiXCR run on the multiplex PCR reads, TCRdb lists one record per CDR3 protein. The table has some 93,000 distinct CDR3 sequences, less than 80% seen once; the top ten hold around 16%. Material: lung tumor tissue. All receptors come from a man in his sixties with non-small cell lung cancer. Both conserved end residues are part of each CDR3. A D gene is named only where the DNA matches it firmly. Clone size is given for some rows only: seen once, a few or many times, or a class if the clone is expanded.

- | TRBJ1-5 | TRBD1 | TRBV6-5 | CAGSPGQRSTQPQHF | TGTGCCGGCAGCCCGGGACAGCGCAGCACTCAGCCCCAGCATTTT
- | TRBJ2-1 | TRBD1 | TRBV29-1 | CSVDRVSNEQLF | TGCAGTGTAGACAGGGTTTCGAATGAGCAGCTCTTC
- | TRBJ2-7 | TRBD1 | TRBV12-3/TRBV12-4 | CASSRPTGVTYELYF | TGTGCCAGCAGCCGACCAACAGGGGTGACCTACGAGCTGTACTTC
- | TRBJ2-7 | - | TRBV11-2 | CAICLGLHEQYF | TGTGCCATCTGCCTAGGACTGCACGAGCAGTACTTC
- | TRBJ2-6 | - | TRBV11-3 | CVSSQKRSGANVRAF | TGTGTCAGCAGCCAAAAGCGTTCTGGGGCCAACGTCCGGGCTTTC
- | TRBJ2-1 | TRBD1 | TRBV6-1 | CASSEGDRGHERFF | TGTGCCAGCAGTGAGGGGGACAGGGGACATGAGCGGTTCTTC
- | TRBJ2-7 | TRBD2 | TRBV18 | CASSPTGGLAGGGYEQYF | TGTGCCAGCTCACCAACGGGAGGACTAGCGGGAGGAGGGTACGAGCAGTACTTC
- | TRBJ2-6 | - | TRBV4-3 | CASSQEADMGSGANVQTF | TGCGCCAGCAGCCAAGAGGCGGACATGGGCTCTGGGGCCAACGTCCAGACTTTC
- | TRBJ2-5 | - | TRBV20-1 | CSARVGRGWGGTQYF | TGCAGTGCTAGAGTTGGCAGGGGGTGGGGAGGGACCCAGTACTTC
- | TRBJ2-7 | TRBD2 | TRBV5-1 | CASSLTSGGGTYKQYF | TGCGCCAGCAGCTTGACTAGCGGGGGCGGAACCTACAAGCAGTACTTC
many | TRBJ2-1 | TRBD2 | TRBV29-1 | CSVATGTSSNEQFF | TGCAGCGTTGCTACCGGGACTAGCAGCAATGAGCAGTTCTTC
- | TRBJ1-5 | TRBD1 | TRBV6-1 | CASTGDRGHGQPQHF | TGTGCCAGCACGGGGGATAGGGGGCATGGTCAGCCCCAGCATTTT
many | TRBJ1-2 | - | TRBV6-5 | CASSYTPWGELPGYGYTF | TGTGCCAGCAGTTATACACCTTGGGGGGAACTACCGGGCTATGGCTACACCTTC
many | TRBJ2-7 | TRBD1 | TRBV6-7 | CASLNIRQGDYEQYF | TGTGCCAGCCTCAACATTAGACAGGGAGACTACGAGCAGTACTTC
- | TRBJ1-1 | - | TRBV6-1 | CATFRGVAFF | TGTGCCACCTTTAGAGGGGTTGCTTTCTTT
- | TRBJ2-7 | TRBD1 | TRBV11-1 | CASSSLTGFYNEQYF | TGTGCCAGCAGCTCCCTGACAGGGTTCTACAATGAGCAGTACTTC
once | TRBJ2-2 | - | TRBV11-1 | CASRGTSTGELYF | TGTGCCAGCAGGGGGACAAGCACCGGGGAGCTGTATTTC
- | TRBJ1-5 | - | TRBV6-6 | CVSRHRVTAFGNQPQHF | TGTGTCAGCAGGCATCGGGTCACGGCGTTTGGCAATCAGCCCCAGCATTTT
- | TRBJ1-4 | TRBD1 | TRBV28 | CASKGTGAGTNKKLFF | TGTGCCAGCAAAGGGACAGGGGCTGGGACTAATAAAAAACTGTTTTTT
once | TRBJ1-2 | - | TRBV12-3/TRBV12-4 | CANSFSTGDDYTF | TGTGCCAACAGTTTTAGTACAGGAGATGACTACACCTTC
- | TRBJ1-4 | - | TRBV2 | CASSEALEGEKLFF | TGTGCCAGCAGTGAGGCCTTAGAGGGCGAAAAACTGTTTTTT
once | TRBJ1-5 | - | TRBV29-1 | CSVLTSGQNQAQHF | TGCAGCGTTTTAACTTCCGGACAGAATCAGGCCCAGCATTTC
- | TRBJ1-5 | - | TRBV4-1 | CASSQDNLQQPQHF | TGCGCCAGCAGCCAAGACAATTTGCAGCAGCCCCAGCATTTT
few | TRBJ2-7 | TRBD1 | TRBV5-1 | CASSPGTALSYEQYF | TGCGCCAGCAGCCCCGGGACAGCCCTTTCCTACGAGCAGTACTTC
- | TRBJ2-7 | TRBD1 | TRBV11-2 | CASSLVIRQGSYEHYF | TGTGCCAGCAGCTTAGTCATCAGACAGGGGAGCTACGAGCACTACTTC
- | TRBJ2-7 | - | TRBV7-9 | CASSNRGGEQYF | TGTGCCAGCAGCAATCGGGGAGGCGAGCAGTACTTC
many | TRBJ1-2 | - | TRBV2 | CASIPDGRLGANYGYTF | TGTGCCAGCATTCCGGACGGCCGGTTGGGAGCTAACTATGGCTACACCTTC
medium-sized | TRBJ1-2 | TRBD1 | TRBV4-1 | CASSQAGGAEGYTF | TGCGCCAGCAGCCAGGCAGGGGGCGCGGAGGGCTACACCTTC
- | TRBJ2-7 | TRBD2 | TRBV12-3/TRBV12-4 | CTSSQSGTSYEQYF | TGTACCAGCAGTCAGTCCGGGACTAGTTACGAACAGTACTTC
once | TRBJ2-7 | TRBD2 | TRBV12-3/TRBV12-4 | CASRWTSGGYEQCF | TGTGCCAGCAGATGGACTAGCGGGGGGTACGAGCAGTGCTTC
many | TRBJ2-1 | - | TRBV5-1 | CASSSGDSYNEQFF | TGCGCCAGCAGTAGCGGTGACTCCTACAATGAGCAGTTCTTC